A selection of T cell receptor beta chains follows, all from one sample in a study of blood T cell repertoires in COVID-19. Assay used: immunoSEQ multiplex PCR; TCRdb lists only in-frame clones, some missing. The profile shows some 490,000 clones, approximately 90% of them singletons. The sample consisted of PBMCs or T cells enriched from blood (not recorded which). The receptors stem from a woman aged 55-75 years who had recovered from COVID-19. Both conserved end residues are part of each CDR3. A D gene is named only where the DNA matches it firmly. The listing skips clone size in some rows; elsewhere it reads once, few, many or a size class.

clone_size	v_call	j_call	d_call	cdr3_nt	cdr3_aa
NA	TRBV19	TRBJ2-3	NA	TGTGCCAGTAGTATAGGCCTACAGGGGGGGGGCACAGATACGCAGTATTTT	CASSIGLQGGGTDTQYF
NA	TRBV18	TRBJ2-4	NA	TGTGCCAGCTCACCACTAGCAGGGGTGGAAAACATTCAGTACTTC	CASSPLAGVENIQYF
NA	TRBV10-3	TRBJ1-1	TRBD1	TGTGCCGCCTTGGGACAGGGGAACACTGAAGCTTTCTTT	CAALGQGNTEAFF
NA	TRBV3-1/TRBV3-2	TRBJ1-5	NA	TGTGCCAGCAGCCAAGAGGGTGGAGGGGCCAATCAGCCCCAGCATTTT	CASSQEGGGANQPQHF
NA	TRBV15	TRBJ2-2	TRBD2	TGTGCCACCAGCAGAGAGGGACTAGCGGGGGATCGGTACACCGGGGAGCTGTTTTTT	CATSREGLAGDRYTGELFF
NA	TRBV29-1	TRBJ1-1	NA	TGCAGCGTTGAGAGGGGAGGTAGCGGCACTGAAGCTTTCTTT	CSVERGGSGTEAFF
NA	TRBV18	TRBJ1-1	TRBD1	TGTGCCAGCTCACCGGGACAGGAGGCTGAAGCTTTCTTT	CASSPGQEAEAFF
NA	TRBV4-1	TRBJ1-2	NA	TGCGCCAGCAGCCAAGGACCAGGGGCCCCTTCCTATGGCTACACCTTC	CASSQGPGAPSYGYTF
NA	TRBV4-2	TRBJ1-5	TRBD1	TGTGCCAGCAGCCAAGATGCCGGGACAGGCCTAGCAAGCAATCAGCCCCAGCATTTT	CASSQDAGTGLASNQPQHF
NA	TRBV5-1	TRBJ1-2	TRBD1	TGCGCCAGCAGCTTGGGACAGGGAAATGGCTACACCTTC	CASSLGQGNGYTF
NA	TRBV4-1	TRBJ2-7	NA	TGCGCCAGCAGCCAAGAGCCGCACAGACCCTACGAGCAGTACTTC	CASSQEPHRPYEQYF
once	TRBV2	TRBJ1-5	NA	TGTGCCAGCAGTTCCGATCGAGGCAATCAGCCCCAGCATTTT	CASSSDRGNQPQHF
NA	TRBV18	TRBJ1-5	TRBD1	TGTGCCAGCTCCACAGGGGGAAATCAGCCCCAGCATTTT	CASSTGGNQPQHF
NA	TRBV6-5	TRBJ2-2	TRBD1	TGTGCCAGCATCTTAGTTAGGGGGCCCGGGGAGCTGTTTTTT	CASILVRGPGELFF
NA	TRBV10-2	TRBJ1-1	NA	TGCGCCAGCAGTGCCGGGGAGAGCACTGAAGCTTTCTTT	CASSAGESTEAFF
NA	TRBV2	TRBJ1-2	TRBD1	TGTGCCAGCAGTGGAGACAGGGTCTATGGCTACACCTTC	CASSGDRVYGYTF
once	TRBV28	TRBJ2-1	NA	TGTGCCAGCAGTCCCGGGGTAGCGCCCAATGAGCAGTTCTTC	CASSPGVAPNEQFF
NA	TRBV27	TRBJ1-2	NA	TGTGCCAGCAGTTTATCAGGGAGGAAGATCTCCTTC	CASSLSGRKISF
NA	TRBV7-6	TRBJ2-2	TRBD2	TGTGCCAGCAGCTTAAACCCTAGCGGGGGGACCGGGGAGCTGTTTTTT	CASSLNPSGGTGELFF
few	TRBV6-5	TRBJ1-4	TRBD1	TGTGCCAGCAGTCAGGGGGCCGATGAAAAACTGTTTTTT	CASSQGADEKLFF
NA	TRBV6-5	TRBJ2-3	TRBD2	TGTGCCAGCAGGACTAGCGTTATGACAGATACGCAGTATTTT	CASRTSVMTDTQYF
NA	TRBV19	TRBJ1-5	TRBD1	TGTGCCAGTAGTATTGACTGGGAAGGGACAGGCAATCAGCCCCAGCATTTT	CASSIDWEGTGNQPQHF
NA	TRBV6-5	TRBJ1-6	NA	TGTGCCAGCAGTTACGGGGGCATAGGCTCACCCCTCCACTTT	CASSYGGIGSPLHF
NA	TRBV27	TRBJ2-1	NA	TGTGCCAGTGCATTCAGCTCCTACAATGAGCAGTTCTTC	CASAFSSYNEQFF
NA	TRBV19	TRBJ1-6	NA	TGTGCCAGTATTGGACAACACGCCTATAATTCACCCCTCCACTTT	CASIGQHAYNSPLHF
NA	TRBV5-1	TRBJ2-3	TRBD2	TGCGCCAGCAGCTTTTCCCCCGGACTAGCTAGGACAGATACGCAGTATTTT	CASSFSPGLARTDTQYF
NA	TRBV29-1	TRBJ1-1	TRBD1	TGCAGCGTCGGACAGGGGGACACTGAAGCTTTCTTT	CSVGQGDTEAFF
once	TRBV10-3	TRBJ2-1	TRBD1	TGTGCCATCAGGGAAGACAGGGGGCAAAATGAGCAGTTCTTC	CAIREDRGQNEQFF
NA	TRBV27	TRBJ1-4	NA	TGTGCCAGCAGCCTCGGTGGGCCCTGGGAGGGGAAAAAACTGTTTTTT	CASSLGGPWEGKKLFF
NA	TRBV6-5	TRBJ1-2	NA	TGTGCCAGCAGTTACCAGGGTTATGGCTACACCTTC	CASSYQGYGYTF
NA	TRBV6-5	TRBJ2-1	TRBD2	TGTGCCAGCAGACTCGGGGGGGTCAATGAGCAGTTCTTC	CASRLGGVNEQFF
NA	TRBV6-2/TRBV6-3	TRBJ1-1	NA	TGTGCCAGCAGCCTGAGCGGGGACCGTGGTGAAGCTTTCTTT	CASSLSGDRGEAFF
NA	TRBV5-1	TRBJ2-1	NA	TGCGCCAACACGGGGTCCAGCTACTACTACAATGAGCAGTTCTTC	CANTGSSYYYNEQFF
NA	TRBV2	TRBJ1-5	TRBD1	TGTGCCAGCAGCGCGACAGGGGGCGTAATCCCGCCCCAGCATTTT	CASSATGGVIPPQHF
NA	TRBV19	TRBJ1-2	NA	TGTGCCAGTATGGGCCCTAACTATGGCTACACCTTC	CASMGPNYGYTF
NA	TRBV12-3/TRBV12-4	TRBJ1-2	TRBD1	TGTGCCAGCAGTAGGGACAGGGGCTATGGCTACACCTTC	CASSRDRGYGYTF
few	TRBV12-3/TRBV12-4	TRBJ1-2	TRBD1	TGTGCCAGCAGGGGACAGGGAGGGCATGGCTACACCTTC	CASRGQGGHGYTF
NA	TRBV27	TRBJ1-6	NA	TGTGCCAGCAGTCAACGACTCCATTCACCCCTCCACTTT	CASSQRLHSPLHF
NA	TRBV6-5	TRBJ1-6	NA	TGTGCCAGCAGTTACAGGGGTACGAATTCACCCCTCCACTTT	CASSYRGTNSPLHF
few	TRBV12-3/TRBV12-4	TRBJ1-1	NA	TGTGCCAGCAGTTTAGTTAAGAACACTGAAGCTTTCTTT	CASSLVKNTEAFF
NA	TRBV5-5	TRBJ1-6	TRBD1	TGTGCCAGCAGCGCGTCGACAGGGGTCGATTCACCCCTCCACTTT	CASSASTGVDSPLHF
NA	TRBV2	TRBJ1-4	TRBD1	TGTGCCAGCAGTCCTGGGGACAGGGGGCGAAGTAAAGAAAAACTGTTTTTT	CASSPGDRGRSKEKLFF
NA	TRBV30	TRBJ2-5	NA	TGTGCCTGGAGTGTGGCTTCTCAAGAGACCCAGTACTTC	CAWSVASQETQYF
NA	TRBV5-1	TRBJ2-1	TRBD1	TGCGCCAGCAGCTCCCAGGGGGTAAATGAGCAGTTCTTC	CASSSQGVNEQFF
NA	TRBV29-1	TRBJ1-4	NA	TGCAGCGTTGAAGGCCGGGGAAAACTGTTTTTT	CSVEGRGKLFF
NA	TRBV6-5	TRBJ1-6	TRBD1	TGTGCCAGCAGTATCCGGGACAGGGGCTCACCCCTCCACTTT	CASSIRDRGSPLHF
NA	TRBV5-6	TRBJ2-7	TRBD1	TGTGCCAGCAGCTTTGGGGACAGGGGCTCGGGCTTC	CASSFGDRGSGF
NA	TRBV7-9	TRBJ1-6	TRBD1	TGTGCCAGCAGCTTAGACAGGGGCTCTTCACCCCTCCACTTT	CASSLDRGSSPLHF
once	TRBV9	TRBJ2-6	NA	TGTGCCAGCAGCCAGAGGGGGGACAGTCCATCTGGGGCCAACGTCCTGACTTTC	CASSQRGDSPSGANVLTF
NA	TRBV6-5	TRBJ1-1	NA	TGTGCCAGCAGATTAAGGGGGAACACTGAAGCTTTCTTT	CASRLRGNTEAFF
NA	TRBV5-1	TRBJ2-7	TRBD1	TGCGCCAGCAGCTTGGCCGGGACAGGGCGCTCCTACGAGCAGTACTTC	CASSLAGTGRSYEQYF
NA	TRBV5-1	TRBJ2-2	TRBD2	TGCGCCAGCAGCTTGGTAGCTAGCGGGGGGCTTTGGAACACCGGGGAGCTGTTTTTT	CASSLVASGGLWNTGELFF
few	TRBV4-1	TRBJ1-6	TRBD1	TGCGCCAGCAGCGCTCCGGGACAGGTATGTTATAATTCACCCCTCCACTTT	CASSAPGQVCYNSPLHF
NA	TRBV11-2	TRBJ1-2	TRBD1	TGTGCCAGCAGCTTTAGTAGGACAGGGGTAGCTGGCTACACCTTC	CASSFSRTGVAGYTF
NA	TRBV7-2	TRBJ2-3	NA	TGTGCCAGCCCTGAGGGGGGGACGCGGGATACGCAGTATTTT	CASPEGGTRDTQYF
NA	TRBV21-1	TRBJ1-3	NA	TGTGCCAGCAGCAAAGACCCACAGGGAGACACCATATATTTT	CASSKDPQGDTIYF
NA	TRBV28	TRBJ2-3	TRBD2	TGTGCCAGCAGTCCAGCGGGGGCCGGCACAGATACGCAGTATTTT	CASSPAGAGTDTQYF
NA	TRBV5-1	TRBJ1-4	TRBD1	TGCGCCAGCAGCCCTGGGACAGGGGGCGGTAATGAAAAACTGTTTTTT	CASSPGTGGGNEKLFF
NA	TRBV6-5	TRBJ1-5	NA	TGTGCCAGCGGTTTACAGTGGCCCCAGCATTTT	CASGLQWPQHF